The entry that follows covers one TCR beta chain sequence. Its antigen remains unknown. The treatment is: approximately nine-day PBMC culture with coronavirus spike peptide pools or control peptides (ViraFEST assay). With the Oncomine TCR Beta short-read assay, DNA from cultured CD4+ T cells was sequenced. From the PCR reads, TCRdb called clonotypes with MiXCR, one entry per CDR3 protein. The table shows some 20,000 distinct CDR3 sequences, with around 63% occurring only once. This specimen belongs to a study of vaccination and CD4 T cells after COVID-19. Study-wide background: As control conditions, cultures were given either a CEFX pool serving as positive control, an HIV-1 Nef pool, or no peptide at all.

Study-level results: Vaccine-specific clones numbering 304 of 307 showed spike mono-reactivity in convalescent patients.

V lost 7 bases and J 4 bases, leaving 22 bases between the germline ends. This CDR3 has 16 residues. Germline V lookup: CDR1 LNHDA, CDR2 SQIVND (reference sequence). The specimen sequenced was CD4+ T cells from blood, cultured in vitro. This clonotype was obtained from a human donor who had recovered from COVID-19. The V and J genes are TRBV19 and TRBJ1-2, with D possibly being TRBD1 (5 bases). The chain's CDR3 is CASTTTRDWSSYGYTF. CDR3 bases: TGTGCCAGTACCACAACCAGGGACTGGAGCAGCTATGGCTACACCTTC.